Listed below are T cell receptor beta chains from one sample, sequenced in a study of T-cell memory formation after mild COVID-19. TCRdb recomputed calls from the 5' RACE reads with MiXCR, one row per CDR3 protein. The repertoire holds roughly 320,000 distinct CDR3 sequences, with 28% as singletons. The sequenced sample was PBMCs or a T cell subset sorted from them (not recorded which). The receptors originated from an adult woman who had mild COVID-19 (a few samples of this study predate the infection). Cell type and time point are not known. The CDR3 runs from the conserved cysteine through the conserved F or W. Fields, in order: V gene, clone size, D gene, CDR3 length, J gene, CDR3 protein, CDR3 DNA. A D gene is named only where the DNA matches it firmly. Some rows mark clone size as missing; the rest say once, few, many or name a class of expanded clone.

V: TRBV7-2
size: few
D: TRBD2
length: 16
J: TRBJ2-7
CDR3: CASSLVAGAGSYEQYF
DNA: TGTGCCAGCAGCTTAGTAGCGGGAGCGGGGTCCTACGAGCAGTACTTC

V: TRBV20-1
size: -
D: -
length: 14
J: TRBJ2-3
CDR3: CSARDMGGRQTQYF
DNA: TGCAGTGCTAGAGATATGGGCGGCCGGCAAACGCAGTATTTT

V: TRBV29-1
size: -
D: TRBD1
length: 15
J: TRBJ1-2
CDR3: CSVILGQGNNYGYTF
DNA: TGCAGCGTCATCCTGGGACAGGGAAATAACTATGGCTACACCTTC

V: TRBV27
size: -
D: -
length: 13
J: TRBJ1-2
CDR3: CASSLSTGYGYTF
DNA: TGTGCCAGCAGTTTATCGACAGGATATGGCTACACCTTC

V: TRBV6-4
size: -
D: TRBD1
length: 15
J: TRBJ2-1
CDR3: CASSEGTGGHNEQFF
DNA: TGTGCCAGCAGTGAAGGGACAGGGGGTCACAATGAGCAGTTCTTC

V: TRBV6-2/TRBV6-3
size: -
D: -
length: 15
J: TRBJ1-1
CDR3: CASTIWAVVNTEAFF
DNA: TGTGCCAGCACCATATGGGCAGTCGTGAACACTGAAGCTTTCTTT

V: TRBV7-2
size: few
D: -
length: 15
J: TRBJ2-7
CDR3: CASSLGGQTYYEQYF
DNA: TGTGCCAGCAGCTTAGGTGGGCAGACCTACTACGAGCAGTACTTC

V: TRBV3-1
size: -
D: TRBD2
length: 15
J: TRBJ2-1
CDR3: CASSPLLAGGQEQFF
DNA: TGTGCCAGCAGCCCGTTACTAGCGGGAGGTCAGGAGCAGTTCTTC

V: TRBV5-1
size: many
D: -
length: 14
J: TRBJ1-2
CDR3: CASSLASETYGYTF
DNA: TGCGCCAGCAGCTTGGCTTCAGAAACCTATGGCTACACCTTC

V: TRBV7-2
size: once
D: -
length: 12
J: TRBJ1-2
CDR3: CASSPESYGYTF
DNA: TGTGCCAGCAGCCCGGAGTCCTATGGCTACACCTTC

V: TRBV5-1
size: -
D: -
length: 15
J: TRBJ1-4
CDR3: CASQDSKNSNEKLFF
DNA: TGCGCCAGCCAGGACAGCAAAAATTCTAATGAAAAACTGTTTTTT

V: TRBV12-3/TRBV12-4
size: few
D: -
length: 14
J: TRBJ1-5
CDR3: CASSLEAANQPQHF
DNA: TGTGCCAGCAGTTTAGAGGCAGCGAATCAGCCCCAGCATTTT

V: TRBV12-3/TRBV12-4
size: -
D: -
length: 12
J: TRBJ1-6
CDR3: CASSSGSAPLHF
DNA: TGTGCCAGCAGTTCAGGGTCCGCACCCCTCCACTTT

V: TRBV12-3/TRBV12-4
size: -
D: TRBD2
length: 14
J: TRBJ2-3
CDR3: CASSGTTPADTQYF
DNA: TGTGCCAGCAGCGGGACTACCCCAGCGGATACGCAGTATTTT

V: TRBV7-9
size: -
D: TRBD2
length: 17
J: TRBJ2-3
CDR3: CASSPDRKREISDTQYF
DNA: TGTGCCAGCAGCCCGGACCGAAAGCGGGAGATCTCAGATACGCAGTATTTT

V: TRBV7-2
size: -
D: -
length: 12
J: TRBJ2-7
CDR3: CASSLGDFEQYF
DNA: TGTGCCAGCAGCTTAGGGGATTTCGAGCAGTACTTC

V: TRBV12-3/TRBV12-4
size: few
D: TRBD2
length: 18
J: TRBJ2-1
CDR3: CASSLMIGGTSGRYEQFF
DNA: TGTGCCAGCAGTTTAATGATAGGTGGGACTAGCGGGCGGTATGAGCAGTTCTTC

V: TRBV19
size: -
D: -
length: 14
J: TRBJ2-7
CDR3: CASSMTGDSYEQYF
DNA: TGTGCCAGTAGTATGACAGGAGACTCCTACGAGCAGTACTTC

V: TRBV7-8
size: -
D: -
length: 14
J: TRBJ1-1
CDR3: CASSPRVMNTEAFF
DNA: TGTGCCAGCAGCCCCAGGGTTATGAACACTGAAGCTTTCTTT

V: TRBV7-7
size: few
D: TRBD1
length: 14
J: TRBJ2-7
CDR3: CASSSQDRGSEQYF
DNA: TGTGCTAGCAGCTCGCAGGACAGGGGTAGCGAGCAGTACTTC

V: TRBV12-3/TRBV12-4
size: -
D: TRBD1
length: 13
J: TRBJ2-5
CDR3: CASRRDRGETQYF
DNA: TGTGCCAGCAGACGGGACAGAGGGGAGACCCAGTACTTC

V: TRBV5-1
size: few
D: TRBD2
length: 16
J: TRBJ2-1
CDR3: CASSLLAGGNYNEQFF
DNA: TGCGCCAGCAGCTTGTTGGCGGGGGGGAACTACAATGAGCAGTTCTTC

V: TRBV5-1
size: many
D: TRBD1
length: 14
J: TRBJ2-7
CDR3: CASSSGQGAYEQYF
DNA: TGCGCCAGCAGCTCGGGACAGGGCGCCTACGAGCAGTACTTC

V: TRBV24-1
size: few
D: -
length: 16
J: TRBJ2-3
CDR3: CATSDLQGGGPDTQYF
DNA: TGTGCCACCAGTGATTTGCAGGGGGGCGGCCCAGATACGCAGTATTTT

V: TRBV29-1
size: few
D: TRBD2
length: 13
J: TRBJ2-2
CDR3: CSVRLANTGELFF
DNA: TGCAGCGTTCGACTAGCCAACACCGGGGAGCTGTTTTTT

V: TRBV7-9
size: few
D: TRBD1
length: 15
J: TRBJ1-6
CDR3: CASSSGQGQNSPLHF
DNA: TGTGCCAGCAGCTCCGGACAGGGCCAGAATTCACCCCTCCACTTT

V: TRBV4-2
size: few
D: -
length: 14
J: TRBJ2-2
CDR3: CASSQGGDTGELFF
DNA: TGTGCCAGCAGCCAAGGAGGAGACACCGGGGAGCTGTTTTTT

V: TRBV6-5
size: -
D: TRBD2
length: 14
J: TRBJ2-1
CDR3: CASSYSGLDGEQFF
DNA: TGTGCCAGCAGTTACTCGGGACTAGATGGTGAGCAGTTCTTC

V: TRBV7-7
size: -
D: TRBD2
length: 17
J: TRBJ2-3
CDR3: CASSPTSGGPGTDTQYF
DNA: TGTGCCAGCAGCCCGACTAGCGGGGGACCCGGCACAGATACGCAGTATTTT

V: TRBV4-1
size: -
D: -
length: 14
J: TRBJ1-1
CDR3: CASSQDSIYTEAFF
DNA: TGCGCCAGCAGCCAAGACAGCATCTACACTGAAGCTTTCTTT

V: TRBV24-1
size: -
D: -
length: 12
J: TRBJ2-7
CDR3: CATSDQGYEQYF
DNA: TGTGCCACCAGTGATCAGGGCTACGAGCAGTACTTC

V: TRBV7-6
size: -
D: -
length: 16
J: TRBJ1-3
CDR3: CASSQGSLLSGNTIYF
DNA: TGTGCCAGCAGTCAGGGGTCCCTCCTCTCTGGAAACACCATATATTTT

V: TRBV4-2
size: -
D: -
length: 17
J: TRBJ2-2
CDR3: CASSQGSNRANTGELFF
DNA: TGTGCCAGCAGCCAAGGATCCAACAGGGCAAACACCGGGGAGCTGTTTTTT

V: TRBV10-3
size: -
D: -
length: 13
J: TRBJ2-7
CDR3: CAISEQDPYEQYF
DNA: TGTGCCATCAGTGAACAGGATCCCTACGAGCAGTACTTC

V: TRBV7-2
size: -
D: -
length: 14
J: TRBJ1-1
CDR3: CASSLMERGTEAFF
DNA: TGTGCCAGCAGCTTAATGGAAAGGGGCACTGAAGCTTTCTTT

V: TRBV7-6
size: -
D: TRBD1
length: 14
J: TRBJ1-1
CDR3: CASSSPDRGTEAFF
DNA: TGTGCCAGCAGCTCGCCGGACAGGGGCACTGAAGCTTTCTTT

V: TRBV18
size: -
D: TRBD1
length: 16
J: TRBJ1-3
CDR3: CASSPGQAVSGNTIYF
DNA: TGTGCCAGCTCCCCGGGACAGGCTGTCTCTGGAAACACCATATATTTT

V: TRBV29-1
size: -
D: -
length: 12
J: TRBJ1-1
CDR3: CSVGYKNTEAFF
DNA: TGCAGCGTGGGGTACAAGAACACTGAAGCTTTCTTT

V: TRBV5-1
size: -
D: -
length: 15
J: TRBJ2-7
CDR3: CASSLAYPQGSEQYF
DNA: TGCGCCAGCAGCTTGGCCTACCCCCAGGGTTCCGAGCAGTACTTC

V: TRBV9
size: few
D: -
length: 15
J: TRBJ2-1
CDR3: CASSARQGGIDEQFF
DNA: TGTGCCAGCAGCGCCCGACAAGGAGGGATAGATGAGCAGTTCTTC